Described below is a single T cell receptor (beta chain) sequence and its context. The antigen remains unidentified. The sample comes from a study of beta chain features in type 1 diabetes. CD4+ cells of the naive, central memory, regulatory and stem cell-like memory types were sorted via CD45RO/CCR7/CD25/CD127/CD95/CD27. V lost 0 bases to trimming and J lost 9 bases, with 12 bases between them. Germline V CDR1 and CDR2: MGHDK, SYGVNS. CDR3 length: 13 residues. As every portion of the isolated RNA was reverse transcribed, the sequencing read expressed TCRB transcripts. Generated by immunoSEQ multiplex PCR, the TCRdb table keeps only in-frame clones and is missing some. The sample shows around 250,000 clones, roughly 15% of them seen only once. Whole-study results and caveats: VDJ junctions from patients with type 1 diabetes contained fewer insertions and more deletions.

The receptor was derived from a woman aged 40 to 50 in good health. V usage is TRBV25-1 and J usage is TRBJ2-7; D ambiguous. Material for sequencing was naive CD4+ T cells from blood. CDR3 amino acids: CASSEYYSTRQYF. The CDR3 DNA sequence: TGTGCCAGCAGTGAATATTACTCCACGAGGCAGTACTTC.